Given below is one T cell receptor (beta chain) in context. Its antigen remains unidentified. This could be a read error, since a much larger clone is one nucleotide away. Germline CDR1 reads SGHRS; CDR2 reads YFSETQ. The CDR3 has 15 residues. This specimen comes from a study of read filtering for tumor transcriptome and immune sequencing. Study findings and constraints: Compared with RNA-seq, IR-seq gave much higher clonotype depth and reliability.

The library was built from roughly 400 ng RNA with molecular barcoded adaptors for alpha/delta and beta/gamma chains. Each CDR3 protein gets one entry after TCRdb re-called the reads with MiXCR. The top ten hold about an eighth of the sample, which has approximately 61,000 distinct CDR3 sequences, approximately 20% seen once. This chain uses TRBV5-1 with TRBJ2-6; tentatively, D is TRBD1 (5 bases). The sample consisted of a population of CD138-negative cells sorted from bone marrow. This clonotype originated in a donor at least 40 years old with multiple myeloma. The CDR3 bases are TGCGCCAGCAGCTTTTTCAGGGATGGGGCCGACGTCCTGACTTTC. It yields the protein CASSFFRDGADVLTF.